This T cell receptor beta chain was retrieved from a study of cytomegalovirus exposure and HLA in healthy donors. The V and J ends lost 2 bases and 0 bases, in that order; junction bases with no gene match: 7. Per germline, CDR1 WNHNN and CDR2 SYGVQD (reference sequence). The CDR3 has 17 amino acids. General study points: TCR beta V- and J-gene trimming was later associated with a missense DCLRE1C variant. According to a later analysis, donors in an Asian-associated ancestry cluster reportedly had fewer N-insertions than the roughly 720-donor mean. In vitro experiments confirmed that three CMV-associated chains were specific for CMV antigens. One cluster of highly shared sequence variants probably arose as a sequencing artifact.

The PCR employed 60 Vbeta primers together with 13 Jbeta primers. The data were produced by immunoSEQ multiplex PCR, yet TCRdb's version contains in-frame clones alone and is incomplete. The sample has roughly 180,000 clones, 75% to 85% seen once; the top ten hold 1.5%. As to this clone: Its target is unknown.

This clonotype was obtained from a girl aged 5 to 17 in good health and CMV-seropositive. This chain links TRBV10-1 with TRBJ1-5, with 7 nucleotides matching TRBD1. Sequencing was performed on PBMCs. CDR3: CASSEDKTGSSNQPQHF. The CDR3 coding sequence is TGCGCCAGCAGTGAGGATAAGACAGGGTCTAGCAATCAGCCCCAGCATTTT.